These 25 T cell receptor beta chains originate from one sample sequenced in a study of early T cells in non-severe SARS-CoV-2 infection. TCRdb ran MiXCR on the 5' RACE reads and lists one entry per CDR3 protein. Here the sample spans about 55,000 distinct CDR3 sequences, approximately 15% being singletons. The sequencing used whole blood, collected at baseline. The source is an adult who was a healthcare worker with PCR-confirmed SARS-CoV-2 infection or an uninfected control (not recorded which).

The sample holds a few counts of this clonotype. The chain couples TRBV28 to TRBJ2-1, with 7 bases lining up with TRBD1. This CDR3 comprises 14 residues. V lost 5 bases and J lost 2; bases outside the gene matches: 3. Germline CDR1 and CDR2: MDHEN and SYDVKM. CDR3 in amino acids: CASSRQGTYNEQFF. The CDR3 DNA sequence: TGTGCCAGCAGTCGACAGGGAACCTACAATGAGCAGTTCTTC.

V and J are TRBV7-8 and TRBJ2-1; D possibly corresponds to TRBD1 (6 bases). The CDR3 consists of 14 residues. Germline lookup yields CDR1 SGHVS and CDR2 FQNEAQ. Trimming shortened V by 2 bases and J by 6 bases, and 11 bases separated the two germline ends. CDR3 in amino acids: CASSLTGSGNEQFF. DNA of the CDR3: TGTGCCAGCAGCTTAACAGGGTCGGGCAATGAGCAGTTCTTC.

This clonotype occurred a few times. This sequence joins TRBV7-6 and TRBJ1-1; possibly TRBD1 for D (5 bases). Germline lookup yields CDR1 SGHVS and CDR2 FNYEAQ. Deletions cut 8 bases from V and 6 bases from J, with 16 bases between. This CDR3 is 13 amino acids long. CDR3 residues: CASRRGEKSEAFF. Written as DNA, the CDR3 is TGTGCCAGCCGGAGGGGAGAAAAGTCTGAAGCTTTCTTT.

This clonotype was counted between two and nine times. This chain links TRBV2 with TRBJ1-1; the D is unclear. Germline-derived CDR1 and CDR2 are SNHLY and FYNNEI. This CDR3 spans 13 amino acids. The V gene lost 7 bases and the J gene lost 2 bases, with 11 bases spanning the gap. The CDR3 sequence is CASKVRVNTEAFF. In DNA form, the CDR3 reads TGTGCCAGCAAGGTGAGGGTTAACACTGAAGCTTTCTTT. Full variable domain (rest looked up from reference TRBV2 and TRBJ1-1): EPEVTQTPSHQVTQMGQEVILRCVPISNHLYFYWYRQILGQKVEFLVSFYNNEISEKSEIFDDQFSVERPDGSNFTLKIRSTKLEDSAMYFCASKVRVNTEAFFGQGTRLTVV.

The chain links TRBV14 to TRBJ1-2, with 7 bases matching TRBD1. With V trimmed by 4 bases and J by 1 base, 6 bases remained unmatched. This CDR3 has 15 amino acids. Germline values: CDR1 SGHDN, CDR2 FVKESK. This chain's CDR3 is CASSPPGQLNYGYTF. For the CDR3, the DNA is TGTGCCAGCAGCCCGCCGGGACAGCTTAACTATGGCTACACCTTC.

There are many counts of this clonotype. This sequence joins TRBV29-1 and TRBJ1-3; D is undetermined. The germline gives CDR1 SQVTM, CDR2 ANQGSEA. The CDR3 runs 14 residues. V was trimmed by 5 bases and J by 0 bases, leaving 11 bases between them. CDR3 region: CSVLATDSGNTIYF. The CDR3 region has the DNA TGCAGCGTTCTTGCGACGGACTCTGGAAACACCATATATTTT.

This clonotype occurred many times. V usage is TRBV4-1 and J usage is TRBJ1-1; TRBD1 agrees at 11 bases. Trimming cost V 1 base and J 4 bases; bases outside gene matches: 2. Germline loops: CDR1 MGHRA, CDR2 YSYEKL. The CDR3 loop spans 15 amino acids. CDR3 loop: CASSQAGTGGTEAFF. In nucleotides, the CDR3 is TGCGCCAGCAGCCAAGCAGGGACAGGGGGCACTGAAGCTTTCTTT.

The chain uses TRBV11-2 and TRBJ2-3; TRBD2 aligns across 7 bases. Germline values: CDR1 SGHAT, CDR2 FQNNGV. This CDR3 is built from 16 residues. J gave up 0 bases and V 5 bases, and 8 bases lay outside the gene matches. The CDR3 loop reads CASSPLASGSTDTQYF. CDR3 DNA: TGTGCCAGCAGCCCCCTCGCTAGCGGCAGCACAGATACGCAGTATTTT.

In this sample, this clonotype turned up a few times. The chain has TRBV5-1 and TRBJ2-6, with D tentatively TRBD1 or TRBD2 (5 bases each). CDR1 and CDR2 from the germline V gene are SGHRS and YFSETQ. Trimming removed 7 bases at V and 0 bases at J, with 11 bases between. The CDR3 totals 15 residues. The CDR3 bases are TGCGCCAGCGCTCCGGGGCCCTCTGGGGCCAACGTCCTGACTTTC. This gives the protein CASAPGPSGANVLTF.

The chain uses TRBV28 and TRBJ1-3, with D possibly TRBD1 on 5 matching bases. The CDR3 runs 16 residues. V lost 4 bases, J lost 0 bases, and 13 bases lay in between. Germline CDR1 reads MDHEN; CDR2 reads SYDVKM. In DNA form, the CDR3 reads TGTGCCAGCAGTTCCGGGACGACTAGCTCTGGAAACACCATATATTTT. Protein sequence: CASSSGTTSSGNTIYF.

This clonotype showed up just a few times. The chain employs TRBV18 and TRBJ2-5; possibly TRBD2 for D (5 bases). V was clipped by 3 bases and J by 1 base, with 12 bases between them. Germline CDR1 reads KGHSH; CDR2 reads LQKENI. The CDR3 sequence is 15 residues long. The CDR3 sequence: CASSPGRTPQETQYF. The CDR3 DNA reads TGTGCCAGCTCACCTGGACGGACTCCCCAAGAGACCCAGTACTTC. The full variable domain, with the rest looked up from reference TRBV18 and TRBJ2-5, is NAGVMQNPRHLVRRRGQEARLRCSPMKGHSHVYWYRQLPEEGLKFMVYLQKENIIDESGMPKERFSAEFPKEGPSILRIQQVVRGDSAAYFCASSPGRTPQETQYFGPGTRLLVL.

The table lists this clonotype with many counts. The CDR3 DNA is TGTGCCAGCAGGGTTGTTGGTGAGCAGTTCTTC. It translates to CASRVVGEQFF. The chain couples TRBV12-3 or TRBV12-4 to TRBJ2-1; D is unclear. Trimming pared 6 bases from V and 9 bases from J, leaving 9 bases between. The CDR3 runs 11 residues.

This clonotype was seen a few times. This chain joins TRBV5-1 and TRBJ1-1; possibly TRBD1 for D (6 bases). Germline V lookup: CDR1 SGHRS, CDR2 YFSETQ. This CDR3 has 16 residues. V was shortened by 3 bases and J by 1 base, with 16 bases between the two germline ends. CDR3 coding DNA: TGCGCCAGCAGCTCTACGAGGGGGGGCGCGAACACTGAAGCTTTCTTT. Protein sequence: CASSSTRGGANTEAFF.

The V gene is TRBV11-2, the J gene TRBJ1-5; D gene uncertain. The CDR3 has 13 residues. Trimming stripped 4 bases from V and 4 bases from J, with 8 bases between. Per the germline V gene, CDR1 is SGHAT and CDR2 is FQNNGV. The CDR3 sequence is CASSWTGNQPQHF. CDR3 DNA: TGTGCCAGCAGCTGGACCGGGAATCAGCCCCAGCATTTT.

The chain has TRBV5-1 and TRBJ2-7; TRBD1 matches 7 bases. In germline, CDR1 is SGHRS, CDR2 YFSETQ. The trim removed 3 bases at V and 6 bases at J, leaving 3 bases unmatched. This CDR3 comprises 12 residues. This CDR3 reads CASSWQGVEQYF. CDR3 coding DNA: TGCGCCAGCAGCTGGCAGGGGGTCGAGCAGTACTTC.

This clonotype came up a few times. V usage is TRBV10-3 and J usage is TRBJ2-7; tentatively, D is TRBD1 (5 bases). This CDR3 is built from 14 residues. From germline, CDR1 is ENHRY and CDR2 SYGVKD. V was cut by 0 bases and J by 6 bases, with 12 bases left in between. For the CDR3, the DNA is TGTGCCATCAGTGAGTCGCAGGGTGCCGGCGAGCAGTACTTC. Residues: CAISESQGAGEQYF.

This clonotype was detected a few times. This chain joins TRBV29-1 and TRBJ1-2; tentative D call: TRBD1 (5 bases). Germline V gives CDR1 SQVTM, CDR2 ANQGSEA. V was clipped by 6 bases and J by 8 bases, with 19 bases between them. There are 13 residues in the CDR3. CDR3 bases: TGCAGCGTAGACCCGGGGGAGGGGAGAGGCTACACCTTC. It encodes CSVDPGEGRGYTF.

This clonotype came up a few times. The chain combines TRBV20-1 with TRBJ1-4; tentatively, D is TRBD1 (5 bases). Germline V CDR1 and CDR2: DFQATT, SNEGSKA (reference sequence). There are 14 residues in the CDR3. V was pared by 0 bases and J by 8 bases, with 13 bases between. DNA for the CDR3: TGCAGTGCTAGAGATTCGGGGGGAGACGAAAAACTGTTTTTT. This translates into CSARDSGGDEKLFF.

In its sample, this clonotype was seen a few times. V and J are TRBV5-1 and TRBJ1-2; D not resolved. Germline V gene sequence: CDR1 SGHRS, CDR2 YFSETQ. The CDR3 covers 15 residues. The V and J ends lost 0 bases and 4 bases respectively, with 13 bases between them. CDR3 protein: CASSLANQIAYGYTF. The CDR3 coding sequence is TGCGCCAGCAGCTTGGCCAATCAGATTGCCTATGGCTACACCTTC.

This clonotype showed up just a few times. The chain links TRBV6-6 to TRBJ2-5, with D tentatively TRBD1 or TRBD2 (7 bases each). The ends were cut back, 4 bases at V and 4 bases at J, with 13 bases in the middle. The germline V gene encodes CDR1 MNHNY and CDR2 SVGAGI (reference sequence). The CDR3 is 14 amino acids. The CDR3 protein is CASSFGRGRETQYF. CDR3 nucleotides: TGTGCCAGCAGTTTTGGGAGGGGGCGAGAGACCCAGTACTTC.

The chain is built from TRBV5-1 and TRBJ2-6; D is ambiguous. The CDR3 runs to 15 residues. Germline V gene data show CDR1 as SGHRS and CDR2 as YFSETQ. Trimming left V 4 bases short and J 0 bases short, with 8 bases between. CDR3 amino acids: CASSKTSSGANVLTF. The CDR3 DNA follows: TGCGCCAGCAGCAAAACAAGCTCTGGGGCCAACGTCCTGACTTTC.

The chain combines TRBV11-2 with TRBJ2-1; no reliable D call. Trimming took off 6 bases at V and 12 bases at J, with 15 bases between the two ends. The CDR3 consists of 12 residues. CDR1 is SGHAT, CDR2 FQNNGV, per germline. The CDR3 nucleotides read TGTGCCAGCAGTTCCCCGGCAGGACCGCAGTTCTTC. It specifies CASSSPAGPQFF.

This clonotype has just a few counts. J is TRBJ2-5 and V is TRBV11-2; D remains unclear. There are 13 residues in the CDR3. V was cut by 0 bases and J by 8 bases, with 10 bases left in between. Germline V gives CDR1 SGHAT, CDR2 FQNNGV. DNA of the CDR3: TGTGCCAGCAGCTTAGATCAGATCGAAACCCAGTACTTC. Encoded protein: CASSLDQIETQYF.

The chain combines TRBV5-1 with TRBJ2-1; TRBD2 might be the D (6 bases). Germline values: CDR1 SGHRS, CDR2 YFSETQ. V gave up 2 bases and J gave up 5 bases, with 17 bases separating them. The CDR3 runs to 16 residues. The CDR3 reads CASSFLPPGLNNEQFF. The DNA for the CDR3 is TGCGCCAGCAGCTTTCTACCTCCGGGACTGAACAATGAGCAGTTCTTC. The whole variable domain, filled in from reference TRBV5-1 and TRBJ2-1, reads KAGVTQTPRYLIKTRGQQVTLSCSPISGHRSVSWYQQTPGQGLQFLFEYFSETQRNKGNFPGRFSGRQFSNSRSEMNVSTLELGDSALYLCASSFLPPGLNNEQFFGPGTRLTVL.

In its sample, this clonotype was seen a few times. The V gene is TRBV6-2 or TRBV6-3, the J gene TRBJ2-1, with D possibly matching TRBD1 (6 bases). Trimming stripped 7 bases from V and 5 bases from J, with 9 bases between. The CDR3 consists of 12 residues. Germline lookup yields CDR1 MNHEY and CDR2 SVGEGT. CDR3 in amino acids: CASNRVNNEQFF. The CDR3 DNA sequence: TGTGCCAGCAACAGGGTAAACAATGAGCAGTTCTTC.